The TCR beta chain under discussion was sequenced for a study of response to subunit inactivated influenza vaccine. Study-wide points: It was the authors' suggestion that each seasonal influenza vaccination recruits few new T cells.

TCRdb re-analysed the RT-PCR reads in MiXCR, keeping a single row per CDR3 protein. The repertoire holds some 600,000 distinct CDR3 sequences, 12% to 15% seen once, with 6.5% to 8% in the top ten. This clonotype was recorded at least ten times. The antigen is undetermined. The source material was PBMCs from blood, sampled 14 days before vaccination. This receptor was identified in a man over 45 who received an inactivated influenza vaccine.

The CDR3 region has the DNA TGCGCCAGCAGCAACAGGGATGGCTACACCTTC. As protein: CASSNRDGYTF. The J gene is TRBJ1-2, the V gene TRBV5-1, with a tentative D call TRBD1 (6 bases). The CDR3 is 11 residues long. Germline V CDR1 and CDR2: SGHRS, YFSETQ. Deletions cut 4 bases from V and 6 bases from J, with 7 bases between.